The 12 T cell receptor beta chains listed next were all sequenced from one sample in a study of CD8+CD57+ T cells in acquired aplastic anemia. Both TCR beta VDJ combination and CDR3 sequence profiling were carried out. Genomic DNA was the template for this profiling. TCRdb ran MiXCR on the reads and lists one entry per CDR3 protein. This table has tens of thousands of distinct CDR3 sequences, approximately 46% appearing once. The sequenced sample was sorted CD4+, CD8+, or CD8+CD57+ T cells (not recorded which) from PBMCs. These receptors came from a human donor in good health, serving as a control.

This clonotype was counted at least ten times. The rearrangement uses TRBV9 and TRBJ1-1; D ambiguous. V was shortened by 4 bases and J by 6 bases, with 13 bases between the two germline ends. Germline-derived CDR1 and CDR2 are SGDLS and YYNGEE. This CDR3 spans 13 amino acids. The chain's CDR3 is CASSTTGGSEAFF. CDR3 bases: TGTGCCAGCAGCACGACCGGAGGGTCTGAAGCTTTCTTT. The full variable domain, its missing parts supplied by reference TRBV9 and TRBJ1-1, is DSGVTQTPKHLITATGQRVTLRCSPRSGDLSVYWYQQSLDQGLQFLIQYYNGEERAKGNILERFSAQQFPDLHSELNLSSLELGDSALYFCASSTTGGSEAFFGQGTRLTVV.

V is TRBV30 and J is TRBJ2-7, with D perhaps TRBD1 (5 bases). Trimming cost V 2 bases and J 3 bases, with 11 bases left between them. Germline V gene data show CDR1 as GTSNPN and CDR2 as SVGIG (reference sequence). The CDR3 has 13 amino acids. The CDR3 bases are TGTGCCTGGAGTACAGGTCAGAACTACGAGCAGTACTTC. Its protein is CAWSTGQNYEQYF.

This clonotype was seen ten or more times. The chain uses TRBV9 and TRBJ1-1; 10 bases align to TRBD1. The V and J ends lost 3 bases and 6 bases, in that order; junction bases with no gene match: 8. The CDR3 is 15 residues long. From germline, CDR1 is SGDLS and CDR2 YYNGEE. CDR3 in DNA: TGTGCCAGCAGCGCCGGATCCGGACAGGGGGCTGAAGCTTTCTTT. Amino acid sequence: CASSAGSGQGAEAFF.

Ten or more counts support this clonotype. The chain couples TRBV7-9 to TRBJ1-2, with 12 bases lining up with TRBD1. Germline V lookup: CDR1 SEHNR, CDR2 FQNEAQ (reference sequence). This CDR3 region has 15 residues. The junction had 8 bases not matched to a gene; V was cut back by 4 bases and J by 8 bases. CDR3 DNA sequence: TGTGCCAGCAGCTCCCGGGACAGGGGGCTGGAAGGCTACACCTTC. It translates to CASSSRDRGLEGYTF.

This clonotype was seen a handful of times. The V call is TRBV11-2, the J call TRBJ2-1, with D perhaps matching TRBD2 (6 bases). This CDR3 has 16 residues. V lost 4 bases to trimming and J lost 7 bases, with 20 bases between them. The germline CDR1 and CDR2 sequences are SGHAT and FQNNGV. CDR3 region: CASSSPRRETQNEQFF. CDR3 nucleotide sequence: TGTGCCAGCAGCTCCCCTCGACGGGAGACACAAAATGAGCAGTTCTTC.

This clonotype was observed a handful of times. The genes are TRBV11-2 and TRBJ1-2, with D perhaps matching TRBD1 (6 bases). Trimming cost V 1 base and J 3 bases, with 21 bases left between them. Per the germline V gene, CDR1 is SGHAT and CDR2 is FQNNGV. This CDR3 contains 18 residues. CDR3 region: CASSLGYPIQGSHYGYTF. The CDR3 region has the DNA TGTGCCAGCAGCTTAGGATACCCAATACAGGGTTCCCACTATGGCTACACCTTC.

The chain combines TRBV24-1 with TRBJ2-5; D is uncertain. The V gene lost 3 bases and the J gene lost 0 bases, with 1 base spanning the gap. Germline V CDR1 and CDR2: KGHDR, SFDVKD. This CDR3 has 12 residues. CDR3 residues: CATSDNQETQYF. The CDR3 nucleotides are TGTGCCACCAGTGATAACCAAGAGACCCAGTACTTC.

This clonotype was seen ten or more times. This sequence joins TRBV4-1 and TRBJ2-7; TRBD2 aligns across 9 bases. The CDR3 sequence is 16 residues long. J gave up 6 bases and V 4 bases, and 13 bases lay outside the gene matches. Germline-derived CDR1 and CDR2 are MGHRA and YSYEKL. The CDR3 loop is CASSLGFGLAGFEQYF. CDR3 nucleotide sequence: TGCGCCAGCAGCCTGGGGTTTGGGCTAGCGGGATTCGAGCAGTACTTC.

V and J are TRBV2 and TRBJ2-1; D may be TRBD2 (5 bases). CDR1 and CDR2 (germline): SNHLY, FYNNEI. This CDR3 region has 12 residues. Deletions cut 6 bases from V and 5 bases from J, with 8 bases between. This CDR3 reads CASRILDNEQFF. The CDR3 DNA follows: TGTGCCAGCAGGATACTAGACAATGAGCAGTTCTTC.

This clonotype was detected a few times. The J gene is TRBJ2-5, the V gene TRBV24-1; D assignment may be TRBD1 or TRBD2 (5 bases each). From germline, CDR1 is KGHDR and CDR2 SFDVKD. This CDR3 has 15 amino acids. V was cut by 2 bases and J by 5 bases, with 14 bases left in between. The CDR3 here is CATSDSRDGHETQYF. The CDR3 DNA reads as TGTGCCACCAGTGATTCTAGGGACGGTCACGAGACCCAGTACTTC.

This clonotype showed up just once. This sequence joins TRBV11-2 and TRBJ1-1; TRBD1 matches at 9 bases. V lost 5 bases and J lost 4; bases outside the gene matches: 8. The CDR3 has 15 residues. The V gene's germline CDR1 is SGHAT and CDR2 FQNNGV. The CDR3 DNA is TGTGCCAGCAGCGGGGACAGGGTTATGAGCACTGAAGCTTTCTTT. Its translation: CASSGDRVMSTEAFF. Variable domain in full (rest from reference TRBV11-2 and TRBJ1-1): EAGVAQSPRYKIIEKRQSVAFWCNPISGHATLYWYQQILGQGPKLLIQFQNNGVVDDSQLPKDRFSAERLKGVDSTLKIQPAKLEDSAVYLCASSGDRVMSTEAFFGQGTRLTVV.

This chain links TRBV20-1 with TRBJ2-7, with 11 bases that match TRBD1. This CDR3 has 13 residues. The germline gives CDR1 DFQATT, CDR2 SNEGSKA (reference sequence). After removal of 5 bases from V and 7 bases from J, the junction contained 7 bases not matched to a gene. CDR3 in DNA: TGCAGTGCTCGTGGACAGGGGGCAGGGGAGCAGTACTTC. This sequence encodes CSARGQGAGEQYF.